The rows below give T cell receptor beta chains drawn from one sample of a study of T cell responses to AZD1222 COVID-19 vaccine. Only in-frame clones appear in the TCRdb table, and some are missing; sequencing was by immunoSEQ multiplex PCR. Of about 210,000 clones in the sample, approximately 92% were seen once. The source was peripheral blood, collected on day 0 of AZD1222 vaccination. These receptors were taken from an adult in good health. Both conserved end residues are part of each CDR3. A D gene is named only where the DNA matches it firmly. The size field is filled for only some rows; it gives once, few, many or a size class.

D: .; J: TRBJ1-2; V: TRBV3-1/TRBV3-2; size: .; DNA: TGTGCCAGCAGCCACTCTTATCAAATCTATGGCTACACCTTC; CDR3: CASSHSYQIYGYTF
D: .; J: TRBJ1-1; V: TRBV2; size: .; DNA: TGTGCCAGCCGACTAATGAACACTGAAGCTTTCTTT; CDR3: CASRLMNTEAFF
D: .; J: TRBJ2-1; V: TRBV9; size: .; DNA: TGTGCCAGCAGCGTCCGGGGGGCGGAGGACAATGAGCAGTTCTTC; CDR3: CASSVRGAEDNEQFF
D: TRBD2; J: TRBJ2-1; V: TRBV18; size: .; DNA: TGTGCCAGCTCACCAATAACTAGCGGGGGGAGTGATGAGCAGTTCTTC; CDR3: CASSPITSGGSDEQFF
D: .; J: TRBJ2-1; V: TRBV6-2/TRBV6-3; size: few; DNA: TGTGCCAGCAGTGACGACTCCCCAGTCATCTCCTACAATGAGCAGTTCTTC; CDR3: CASSDDSPVISYNEQFF
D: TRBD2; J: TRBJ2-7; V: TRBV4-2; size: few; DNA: TGTGCCAGCAGCCAAGATCGGTCTAGCGGGGACTACGAGCAGTACTTC; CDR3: CASSQDRSSGDYEQYF
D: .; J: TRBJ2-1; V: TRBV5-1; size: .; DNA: TGCGCCAGCAGCTACCCGGGGTCCTACAATGAGCAGTTCTTC; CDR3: CASSYPGSYNEQFF
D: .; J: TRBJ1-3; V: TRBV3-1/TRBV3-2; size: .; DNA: TGTGCCAGCAGCCAAGATCGTCGGGGATCGGGTGGAAACACCATATATTTT; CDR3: CASSQDRRGSGGNTIYF
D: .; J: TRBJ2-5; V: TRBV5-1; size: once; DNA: TGCGCCAGCAGCTTAGGCAGGCAAGAGACCCAGTACTTC; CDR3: CASSLGRQETQYF
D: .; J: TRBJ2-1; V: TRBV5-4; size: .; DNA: TGTGCCAGCAGCGACCGCAACTACAATGAGCAGTTCTTC; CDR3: CASSDRNYNEQFF
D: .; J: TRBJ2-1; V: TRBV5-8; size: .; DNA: TGTGCCAGCAGCTTAGCACAGCCCATCTTC; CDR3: CASSLAQPIF